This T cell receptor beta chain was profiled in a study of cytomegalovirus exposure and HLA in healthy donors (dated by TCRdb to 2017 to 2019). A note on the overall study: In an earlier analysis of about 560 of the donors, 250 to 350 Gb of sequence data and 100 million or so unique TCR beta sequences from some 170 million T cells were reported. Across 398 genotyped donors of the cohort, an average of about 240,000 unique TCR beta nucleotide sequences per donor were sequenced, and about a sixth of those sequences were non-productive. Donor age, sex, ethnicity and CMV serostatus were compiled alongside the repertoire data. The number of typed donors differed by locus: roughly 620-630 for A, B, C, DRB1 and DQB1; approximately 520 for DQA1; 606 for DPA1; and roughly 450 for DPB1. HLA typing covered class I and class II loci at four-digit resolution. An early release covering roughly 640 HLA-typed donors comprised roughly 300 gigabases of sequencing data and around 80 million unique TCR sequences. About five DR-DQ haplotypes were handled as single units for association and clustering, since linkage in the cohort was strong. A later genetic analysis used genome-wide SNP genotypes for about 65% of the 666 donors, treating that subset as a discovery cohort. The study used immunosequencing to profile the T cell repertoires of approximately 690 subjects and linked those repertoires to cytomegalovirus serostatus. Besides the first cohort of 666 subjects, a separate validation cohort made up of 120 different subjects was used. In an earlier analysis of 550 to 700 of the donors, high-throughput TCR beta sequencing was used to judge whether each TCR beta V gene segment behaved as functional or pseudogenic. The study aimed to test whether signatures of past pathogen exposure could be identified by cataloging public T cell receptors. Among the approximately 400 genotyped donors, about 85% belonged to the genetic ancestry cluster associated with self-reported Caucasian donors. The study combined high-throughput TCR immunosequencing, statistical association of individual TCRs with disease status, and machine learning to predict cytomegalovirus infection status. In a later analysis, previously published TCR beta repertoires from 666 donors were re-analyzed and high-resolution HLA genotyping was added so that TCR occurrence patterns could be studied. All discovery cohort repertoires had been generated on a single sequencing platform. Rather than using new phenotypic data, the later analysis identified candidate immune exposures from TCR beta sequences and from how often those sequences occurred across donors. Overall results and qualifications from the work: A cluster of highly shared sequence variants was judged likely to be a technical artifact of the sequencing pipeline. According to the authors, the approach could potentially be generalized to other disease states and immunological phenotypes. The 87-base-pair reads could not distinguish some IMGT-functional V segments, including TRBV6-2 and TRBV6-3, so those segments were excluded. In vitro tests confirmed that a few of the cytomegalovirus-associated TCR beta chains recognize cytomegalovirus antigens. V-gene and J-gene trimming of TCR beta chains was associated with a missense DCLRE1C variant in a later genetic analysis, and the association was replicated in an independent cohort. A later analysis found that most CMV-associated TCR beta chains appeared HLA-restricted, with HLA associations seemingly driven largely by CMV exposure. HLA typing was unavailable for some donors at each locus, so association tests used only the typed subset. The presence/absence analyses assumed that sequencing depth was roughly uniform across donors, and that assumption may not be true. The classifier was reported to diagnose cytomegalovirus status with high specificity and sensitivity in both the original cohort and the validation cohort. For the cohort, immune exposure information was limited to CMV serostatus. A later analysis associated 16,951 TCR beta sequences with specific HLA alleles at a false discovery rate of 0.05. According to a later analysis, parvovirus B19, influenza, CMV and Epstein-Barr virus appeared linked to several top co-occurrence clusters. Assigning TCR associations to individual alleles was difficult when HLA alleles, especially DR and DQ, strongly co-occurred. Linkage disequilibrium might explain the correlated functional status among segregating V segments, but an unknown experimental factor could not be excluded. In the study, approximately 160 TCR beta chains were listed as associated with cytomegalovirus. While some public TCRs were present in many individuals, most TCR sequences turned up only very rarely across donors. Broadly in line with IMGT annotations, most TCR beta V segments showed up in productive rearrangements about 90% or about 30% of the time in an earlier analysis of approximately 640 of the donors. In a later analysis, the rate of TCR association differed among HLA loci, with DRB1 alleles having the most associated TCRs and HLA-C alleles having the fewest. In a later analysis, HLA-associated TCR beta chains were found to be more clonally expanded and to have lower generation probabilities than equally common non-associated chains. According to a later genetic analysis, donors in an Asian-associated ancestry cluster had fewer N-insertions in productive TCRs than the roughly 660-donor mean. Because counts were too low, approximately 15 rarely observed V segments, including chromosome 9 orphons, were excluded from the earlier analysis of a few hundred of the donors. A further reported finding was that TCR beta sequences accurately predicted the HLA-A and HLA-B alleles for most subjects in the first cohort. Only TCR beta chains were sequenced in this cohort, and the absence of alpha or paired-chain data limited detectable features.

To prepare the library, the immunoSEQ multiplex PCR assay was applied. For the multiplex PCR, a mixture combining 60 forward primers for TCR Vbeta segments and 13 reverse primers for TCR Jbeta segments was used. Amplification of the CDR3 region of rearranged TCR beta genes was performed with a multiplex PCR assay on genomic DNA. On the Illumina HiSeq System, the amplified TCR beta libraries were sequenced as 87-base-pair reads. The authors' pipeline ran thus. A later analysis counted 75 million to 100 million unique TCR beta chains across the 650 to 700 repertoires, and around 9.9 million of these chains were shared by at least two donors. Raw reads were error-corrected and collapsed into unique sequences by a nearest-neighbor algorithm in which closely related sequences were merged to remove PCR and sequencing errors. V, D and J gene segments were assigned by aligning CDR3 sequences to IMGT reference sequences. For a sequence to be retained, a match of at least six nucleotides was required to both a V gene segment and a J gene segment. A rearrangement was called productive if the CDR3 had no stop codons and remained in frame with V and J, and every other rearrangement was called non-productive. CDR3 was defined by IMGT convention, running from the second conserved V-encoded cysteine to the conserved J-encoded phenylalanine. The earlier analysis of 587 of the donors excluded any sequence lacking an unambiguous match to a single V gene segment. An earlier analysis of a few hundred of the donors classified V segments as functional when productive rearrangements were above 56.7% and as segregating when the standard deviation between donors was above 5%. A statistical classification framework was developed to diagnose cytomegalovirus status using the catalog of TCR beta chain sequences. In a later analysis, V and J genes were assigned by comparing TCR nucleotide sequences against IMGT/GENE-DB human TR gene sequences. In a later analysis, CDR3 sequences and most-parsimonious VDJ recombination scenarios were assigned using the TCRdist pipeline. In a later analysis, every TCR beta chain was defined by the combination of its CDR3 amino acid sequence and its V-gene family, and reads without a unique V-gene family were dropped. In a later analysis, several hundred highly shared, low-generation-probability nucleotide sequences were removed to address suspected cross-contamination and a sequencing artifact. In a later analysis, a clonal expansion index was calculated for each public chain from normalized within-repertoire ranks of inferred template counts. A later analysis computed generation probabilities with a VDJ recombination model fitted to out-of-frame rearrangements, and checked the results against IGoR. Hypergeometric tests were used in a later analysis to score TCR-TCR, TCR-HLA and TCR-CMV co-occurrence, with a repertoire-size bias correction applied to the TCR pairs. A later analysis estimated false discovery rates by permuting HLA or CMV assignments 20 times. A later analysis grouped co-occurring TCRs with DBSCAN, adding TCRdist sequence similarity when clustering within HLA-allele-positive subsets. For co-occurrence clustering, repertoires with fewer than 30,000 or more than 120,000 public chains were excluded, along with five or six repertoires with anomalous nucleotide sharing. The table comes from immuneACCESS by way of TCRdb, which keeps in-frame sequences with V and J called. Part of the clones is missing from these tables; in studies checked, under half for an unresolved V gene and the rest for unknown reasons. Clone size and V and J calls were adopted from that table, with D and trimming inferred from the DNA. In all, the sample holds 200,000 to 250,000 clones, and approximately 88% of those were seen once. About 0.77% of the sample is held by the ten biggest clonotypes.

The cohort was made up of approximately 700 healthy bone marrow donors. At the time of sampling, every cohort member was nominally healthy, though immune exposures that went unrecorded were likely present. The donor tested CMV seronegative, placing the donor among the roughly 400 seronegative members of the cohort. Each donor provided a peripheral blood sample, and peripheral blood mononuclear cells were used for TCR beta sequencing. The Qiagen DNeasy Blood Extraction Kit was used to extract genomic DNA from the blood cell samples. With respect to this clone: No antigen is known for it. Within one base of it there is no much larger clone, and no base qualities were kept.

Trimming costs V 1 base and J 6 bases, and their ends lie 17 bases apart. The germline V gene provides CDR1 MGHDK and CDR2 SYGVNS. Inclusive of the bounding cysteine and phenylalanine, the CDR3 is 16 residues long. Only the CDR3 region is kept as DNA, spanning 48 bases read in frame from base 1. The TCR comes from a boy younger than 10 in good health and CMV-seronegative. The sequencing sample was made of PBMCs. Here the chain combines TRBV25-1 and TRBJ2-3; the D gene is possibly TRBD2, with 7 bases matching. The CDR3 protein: CASSEFSGGPFDTQYF. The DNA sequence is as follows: TGTGCCAGCAGTGAATTTTCCGGGGGGCCCTTTGATACGCAGTATTTT.